This TCR beta chain was identified during a study of blood T cell repertoires in COVID-19. V lost 2 bases and J lost 1; bases outside the gene matches: 3. The germline gives CDR1 PRHDT, CDR2 FYEKMQ (reference sequence). CDR3 size: 16 residues. TCRdb's table, derived via immunoSEQ multiplex PCR, lists solely in-frame clones and lacks some. The sample has about 250,000 clones, 80% to 95% seen once. The rearrangement links TRBV13 to TRBJ2-2; 8 nucleotides agree with TRBD2. The sequence was collected from a man aged 25-45 years with COVID-19, enrolled during active disease. The source material was peripheral blood. CDR3 nucleotides: TGTGCCAGCAGCTTATGGCTAGCGGGGAACACCGGGGAGCTGTTTTTT. Residues: CASSLWLAGNTGELFF. The full variable domain, in which reference TRBV13 and TRBJ2-2 provide the parts outside the CDR3, is AAGVIQSPRHLIKEKRETATLKCYPIPRHDTVYWYQQGPGQDPQFLISFYEKMQSDKGSIPDRFSAQQFSDYHSELNMSSLELGDSALYFCASSLWLAGNTGELFFGEGSRLTVL.